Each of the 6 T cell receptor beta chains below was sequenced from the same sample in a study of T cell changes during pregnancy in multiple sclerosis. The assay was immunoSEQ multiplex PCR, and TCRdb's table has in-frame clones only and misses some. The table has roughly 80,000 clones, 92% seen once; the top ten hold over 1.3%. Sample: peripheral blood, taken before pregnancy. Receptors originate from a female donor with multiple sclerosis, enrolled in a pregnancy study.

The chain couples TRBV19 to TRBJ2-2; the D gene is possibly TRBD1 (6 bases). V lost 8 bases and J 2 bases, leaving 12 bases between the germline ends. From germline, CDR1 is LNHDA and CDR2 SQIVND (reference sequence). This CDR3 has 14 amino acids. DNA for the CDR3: TGTGCCAGTGTCGGGACACCTAACACCGGGGAGCTGTTTTTT. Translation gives CASVGTPNTGELFF.

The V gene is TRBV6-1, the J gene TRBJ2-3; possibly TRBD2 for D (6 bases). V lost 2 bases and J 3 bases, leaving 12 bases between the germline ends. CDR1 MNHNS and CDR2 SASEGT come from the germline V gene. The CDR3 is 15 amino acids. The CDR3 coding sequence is TGTGCCAGCAGTGAACGCGGGGCAGCTACAGATACGCAGTATTTT. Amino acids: CASSERGAATDTQYF.

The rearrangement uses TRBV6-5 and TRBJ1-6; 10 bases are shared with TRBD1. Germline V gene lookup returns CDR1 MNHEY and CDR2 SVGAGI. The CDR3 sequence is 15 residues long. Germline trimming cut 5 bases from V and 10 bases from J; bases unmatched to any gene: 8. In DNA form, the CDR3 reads TGTGCCAGCAGTGCCGCCGGGACAGGGGTATCACCCCTCCACTTT. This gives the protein CASSAAGTGVSPLHF.

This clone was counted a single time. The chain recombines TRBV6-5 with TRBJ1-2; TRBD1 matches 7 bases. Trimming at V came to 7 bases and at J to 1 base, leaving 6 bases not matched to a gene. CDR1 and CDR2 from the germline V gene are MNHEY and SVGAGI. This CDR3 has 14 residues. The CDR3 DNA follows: TGTGCCAGCAAGGGGACAGCACTTAACTATGGCTACACCTTC. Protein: CASKGTALNYGYTF.

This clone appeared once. The CDR3: CASSLSAGSGAEQYF. The CDR3 DNA sequence: TGTGCCAGCAGCTTAAGCGCCGGTAGCGGGGCCGAGCAGTACTTC. The chain employs TRBV7-3 and TRBJ2-7, with TRBD2 matching 8 bases. V lost 1 base to trimming and J lost 6 bases; unmatched junction nucleotides: 8. CDR1 and CDR2 from the germline V gene are SGHTA and FQGTGA. CDR3 size: 15 residues.

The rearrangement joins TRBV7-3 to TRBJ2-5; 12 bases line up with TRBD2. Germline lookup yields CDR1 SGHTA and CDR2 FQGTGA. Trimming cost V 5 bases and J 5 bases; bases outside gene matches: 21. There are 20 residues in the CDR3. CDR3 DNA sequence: TGTGCCAGCAGCGAAATCCCCGGTCTAGCGGGGGGGCGGGGGAGGGAGACCCAGTACTTC. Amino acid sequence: CASSEIPGLAGGRGRETQYF.